The clone carrying this T cell receptor beta chain was observed a handful of times. The CDR3 has 15 residues. Per germline, CDR1 SQVTM and CDR2 ANQGSEA. V lost 1 base to trimming and J lost 0 bases, with 13 bases between them. The data were obtained in a study of T cell repertoires in cytomegalovirus infection. MiXCR was run by TCRdb on the reads, yielding one entry per CDR3 protein. The sample includes hundreds of thousands of distinct CDR3 sequences, less than 40% seen only once; the top ten take roughly 2.8%. Sequenced: PBMCs. The sequence derives from a human donor in good health (CMV status not recorded). Some clones in this sample may be carry-over from other donors' samples. The chain couples TRBV29-1 to TRBJ2-7; D remains ambiguous. CDR3 in amino acids: CSVEGGQVSSYEQYF. The DNA for the CDR3 is TGCAGCGTTGAAGGTGGGCAGGTGAGCTCCTACGAGCAGTACTTC.